Following are 10 T cell receptor beta chains from one sample sequenced in a study of shared clonotypes between healthy human individuals. Naive CD8 isolation took CD45RO-negative cells positively selected for CCR7 and excluded terminally differentiated effector memory CD45RA+ cells. Data came from immunoSEQ multiplex PCR; TCRdb stores just in-frame clones and leaves some out. The sample lists around 1.9 million clones, around 93% seen once, with around 1.7% in the top ten. The sequenced sample was naive CD8+ T cells from PBMCs. The receptor source for this set is a man between 18 and 35 years old in good health. Some clones in this sample may be carry-over from other donors' samples.

The chain combines TRBV6-5 with TRBJ1-1; a possible D gene is TRBD1 (6 bases). V was clipped by 2 bases and J by 4 bases, with 14 bases between them. Germline assignment: CDR1 MNHEY and CDR2 SVGAGI. The CDR3 totals 15 residues. The CDR3 spells CASSYSLGGRTEAFF. As DNA, the CDR3 is TGTGCCAGCAGTTACAGCTTGGGGGGCCGCACTGAAGCTTTCTTT.

The genes are TRBV5-1 and TRBJ2-2; no clear D gene. Trimming removed 1 base at V and 9 bases at J, with 7 bases between. Germline-derived CDR1 and CDR2 are SGHRS and YFSETQ. The CDR3 covers 12 residues. The CDR3 spells CASSLNARELFF. Written as DNA, the CDR3 is TGCGCCAGCAGCTTGAATGCCAGGGAGCTGTTTTTT.

V gene TRBV2 combines with J gene TRBJ2-7; tentative D call: TRBD1 (5 bases). The germline V gene encodes CDR1 SNHLY and CDR2 FYNNEI. Trimming left V 8 bases short and J 1 base short, with 15 bases between. This CDR3 is 14 amino acids long. This CDR3 is CASSLTESSYEQYF. The CDR3 region has the DNA TGTGCCAGCTCCCTGACAGAATCATCCTACGAGCAGTACTTC.

The rearrangement links TRBV5-1 to TRBJ2-1; D remains unclear. Germline CDR1 reads SGHRS; CDR2 reads YFSETQ. The V end lost 0 bases, the J end lost 0 bases, and 10 bases lay between the germline ends. The CDR3 totals 16 residues. The CDR3 nucleotides are TGCGCCAGCAGCTTGGTTCCCGAATCCTCCTACAATGAGCAGTTCTTC. This encodes CASSLVPESSYNEQFF.

The V and J genes are TRBV11-2 and TRBJ2-7; tentative D call: TRBD1 (6 bases). The germline gives CDR1 SGHAT, CDR2 FQNNGV. Trimming took off 10 bases at V and 4 bases at J, with 23 bases between the two ends. CDR3 length: 15 amino acids. The CDR3 nucleotides read TGTGCCACCTCATGGGACCGGGACACTCTATACGAGCAGTACTTC. This gives the protein CATSWDRDTLYEQYF.

V is TRBV5-6 and J is TRBJ2-7; 8 bases map to TRBD1. The CDR3 is 13 residues long. V lost 2 bases, J lost 7 bases, and 5 bases stayed unmatched. The germline V gene encodes CDR1 SGHDT and CDR2 YYEEEE. CDR3 protein: CASSLARGHEQYF. CDR3 DNA sequence: TGTGCCAGCAGCTTAGCCAGGGGGCATGAGCAGTACTTC.

The rearrangement links TRBV13 to TRBJ1-1; D might be TRBD1 (5 bases). Between the trimmed V and J ends, which lost 2 bases and 0 bases, there was a span of 10 bases. This CDR3 region has 15 residues. CDR1 is PRHDT and CDR2 is FYEKMQ in the germline V gene (reference sequence). Here the CDR3 DNA reads TGTGCCAGCAGCTTATTTGGGACGGTGAACACTGAAGCTTTCTTT. Translating gives CASSLFGTVNTEAFF.

J is TRBJ2-1 and V is TRBV5-4; 9 bases are shared with TRBD1. CDR1 is SGHNT, CDR2 YYREEE, per germline (reference sequence). The CDR3 covers 18 residues. J lost 5 bases, V lost 0 bases, and 12 bases had no gene match. CDR3 DNA sequence: TGTGCCAGCAGCTTGGGGAGCGTCGGACAGGGGTTGCACAATGAGCAGTTCTTC. Amino acids: CASSLGSVGQGLHNEQFF. The complete variable domain, with remaining parts taken from reference TRBV5-4 and TRBJ2-1, reads ETGVTQSPTHLIKTRGQQVTLRCSSQSGHNTVSWYQQALGQGPQFIFQYYREEENGRGNFPPRFSGLQFPNYSSELNVNALELDDSALYLCASSLGSVGQGLHNEQFFGPGTRLTVL.

This chain links TRBV7-2 with TRBJ2-5, with a weak D call TRBD2 (5 bases). Germline V CDR1 and CDR2: SGHTA, FQGNSA. The V and J ends lost 0 bases and 5 bases respectively, with 22 bases between them. This CDR3 is 18 amino acids long. The DNA for the CDR3 is TGTGCCAGCAGCTTAGCTGTAACTAGGCAAGGCCCGGGGGAGACCCAGTACTTC. Translating gives CASSLAVTRQGPGETQYF. The full variable domain, completed using reference TRBV7-2 and TRBJ2-5, is GAGVSQSPSNKVTEKGKDVELRCDPISGHTALYWYRQSLGQGLEFLIYFQGNSAPDKSGLPSDRFSAERTGGSVSTLTIQRTQQEDSAVYLCASSLAVTRQGPGETQYFGPGTRLLVL.

This chain connects TRBV7-3 to TRBJ2-1; TRBD1 might be the D (5 bases). This CDR3 spans 15 amino acids. Germline V gene sequence: CDR1 SGHTA, CDR2 FQGTGA. Deletions cut 4 bases from V and 8 bases from J, with 18 bases between. The CDR3 protein is CASSSPRTPHHEQFF. In DNA form, the CDR3 reads TGTGCCAGCAGCTCCCCCCGGACACCGCACCATGAGCAGTTCTTC.